This T cell receptor (beta chain) was documented in a study of blood T cell repertoires in COVID-19 (dated by TCRdb to 2020 to 2021). The study in broad terms: The collaborator samples originated in the United States, Italy and Spain and spanned the acute and convalescent phases of COVID-19. The material from the prospective study consisted of cDNA or gDNA derived from T cells, B-cell-depleted T cells, or PBMCs. Subjects who had been exposed to COVID-19, were actively infected with it, or had recovered from it provided the deeply sampled blood TCRbeta repertoires that made up the dataset. A freely available public database, intended as a resource for researchers studying the immune response to SARS-CoV-2, is where the repertoires were released. Samples were obtained from the ongoing ImmuneRACE study (first 160 participants) and from approximately 1,200 subjects provided by 6 global collaborators. A de-identified subject ID, COVID-19 status, age in years and sex were almost always included in the sample metadata. Where available, HLA class I and class II types were taken from metadata supplied by the sample provider and were not determined by assay-based typing.

The immunoSEQ Assay, a bias-controlled multiplex PCR, was used to amplify TCRbeta CDR3 regions from genomic DNA. Per the authors' processing: The number of nucleated cells in each sample was estimated from the amplification of reference gene primers within the assay. Sequence reads were collapsed and filtered to measure the absolute abundance of every unique TCRbeta CDR3 rearrangement. For each sample, productive Simpson clonality was calculated as the square root of Simpson's diversity index across productive rearrangements. Entries here come from immuneACCESS through TCRdb and include only in-frame sequences with V and J called. Some clones fail to appear in such tables; in the studies checked, an unresolved V gene covers under half of the shortfall, and the cause of the remainder is unknown. That table is the source of V, J and clone size, and D and trimming were worked out from the DNA. This sample lists 390,000 or so clones; 80% to 90% were detected once. The ten most abundant clones make up roughly 1% of the sample.

The study at large found these results: The amount of clinical and demographic metadata varied by source and participant and was provided uncurated.

Reading the germline V gene gives CDR1 SGHAT and CDR2 FQNNGV. From the cysteine through the phenylalanine, the CDR3 covers 17 amino acids. Solely the CDR3 DNA is kept, with 51 bases framed from the first base. The trim is 0 bases for V and 3 bases for J, with a gap of 12 bases between the germline ends. Participants in the prospective study were aged 18 to 89 years, lived in more than 20 United States geographic areas, and enrolled through a virtual design. In the prospective study, participants were assigned to cohorts based on the clinical history participants reported in a screening survey and a study questionnaire. Recovered participants in ImmuneRACE Cohort 3 were defined as having two consecutive negative NP/OP PCR tests, clearance from a healthcare professional, or resolution of symptoms. In the prospective study, mobile phlebotomists collected whole blood, serum and a nasopharyngeal or oropharyngeal swab from each participant. Prospective study participants could optionally give additional blood draws and questionnaires over a roughly 2-month period. Prospective study blood samples were shipped either frozen or at room temperature before DNA extraction.

The sample holds a few counts of this clone. Its antigen is not yet known. Base qualities were left out, and no much larger clone turns up one base away. The sequencing input was PBMCs or T cells enriched from blood (not recorded which). The sequence is built from TRBV11-2 and TRBJ2-6; TRBD2 is possibly the D segment (6 matching bases). The receptor was isolated from a man aged 18 to 35 who had recovered from COVID-19. The CDR3 sequence is CASSLERVGSGANVLTF. The DNA is TGTGCCAGCAGCTTAGAACGCGTCGGGAGTGGGGCCAACGTCCTGACTTTC.